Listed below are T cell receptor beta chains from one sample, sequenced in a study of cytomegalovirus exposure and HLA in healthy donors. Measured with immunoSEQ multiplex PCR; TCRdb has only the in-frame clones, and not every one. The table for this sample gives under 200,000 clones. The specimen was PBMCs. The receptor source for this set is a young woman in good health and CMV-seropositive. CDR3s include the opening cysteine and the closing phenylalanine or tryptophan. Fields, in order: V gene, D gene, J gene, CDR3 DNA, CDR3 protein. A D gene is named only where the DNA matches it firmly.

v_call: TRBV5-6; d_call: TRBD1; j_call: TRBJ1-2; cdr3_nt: TGTGCCAGCAGCTCGAGGGGACAGGGGTCGGGTGGCTACACCTTC; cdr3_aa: CASSSRGQGSGGYTF
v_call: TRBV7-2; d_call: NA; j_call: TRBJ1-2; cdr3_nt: TGTGCCAGCACCCCCGCCAGGAACTATGGCTACACCTTC; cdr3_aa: CASTPARNYGYTF
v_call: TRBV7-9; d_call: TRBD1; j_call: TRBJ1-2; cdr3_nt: TGTGCCAGCAGCTTAGTAGGGACAGGGGAAAATGGCTACACCTTC; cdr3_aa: CASSLVGTGENGYTF
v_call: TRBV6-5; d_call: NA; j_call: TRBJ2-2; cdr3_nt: TGTGCCAGCAGTTCCGACTGGCTGAACACCGGGGAGCTGTTTTTT; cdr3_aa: CASSSDWLNTGELFF
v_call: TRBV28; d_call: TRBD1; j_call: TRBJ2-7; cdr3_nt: TGTGCCAGCACCCCCCCGCTGGACAGGGAAAAGGACGAGCAGTACTTC; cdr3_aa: CASTPPLDREKDEQYF
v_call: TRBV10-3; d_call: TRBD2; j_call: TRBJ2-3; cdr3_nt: TGTGCCGCCAGCGGGGGGTCTTTCACAGATACGCAGTATTTT; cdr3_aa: CAASGGSFTDTQYF
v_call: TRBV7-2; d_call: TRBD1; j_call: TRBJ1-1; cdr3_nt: TGTGCCAGCAGCCTACAGGGGGCGAGGACTGAAGCTTTCTTT; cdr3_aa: CASSLQGARTEAFF
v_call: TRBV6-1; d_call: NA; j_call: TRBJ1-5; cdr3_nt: TGTGCCAGCAGGACCACAACAGGTATTAATCAGCCCCAGCATTTT; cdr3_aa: CASRTTTGINQPQHF
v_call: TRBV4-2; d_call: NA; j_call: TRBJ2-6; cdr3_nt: TGTGCCAGCAGCCAAGATTACGTAGGGGTTGGGGCCAACGTCCTGACTTTC; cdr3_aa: CASSQDYVGVGANVLTF
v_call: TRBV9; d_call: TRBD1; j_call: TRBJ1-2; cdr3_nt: TGTGCCAGCAGCGCGCGGGACAGGGGACAAAATAACTATGGCTACACCTTC; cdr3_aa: CASSARDRGQNNYGYTF
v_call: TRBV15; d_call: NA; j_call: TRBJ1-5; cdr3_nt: TGTGCCACCAGCAGAGACAGGGAATGGCATTTT; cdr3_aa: CATSRDREWHF
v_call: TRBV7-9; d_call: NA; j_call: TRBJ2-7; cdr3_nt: TGTGCCAGCAGCTCCGACTGGGCAGGGGCGTACGAGCAGTACTTC; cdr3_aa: CASSSDWAGAYEQYF
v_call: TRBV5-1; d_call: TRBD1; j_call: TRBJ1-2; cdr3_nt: TGCGCCAGCAGCTTGTTTACAGGGGGTGACTATGGCTACACCTTC; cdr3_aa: CASSLFTGGDYGYTF
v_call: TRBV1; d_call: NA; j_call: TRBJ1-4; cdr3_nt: TGCACCAGCAGCCAAGTCCATATTGGAGGGGAAAAACTGTTTTTT; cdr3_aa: CTSSQVHIGGEKLFF
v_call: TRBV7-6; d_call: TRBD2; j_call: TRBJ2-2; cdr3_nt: TGTGCCAGCAGCGCCATGGGAGGGAGGGACACCGGGGAGCTGTTTTTT; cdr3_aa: CASSAMGGRDTGELFF
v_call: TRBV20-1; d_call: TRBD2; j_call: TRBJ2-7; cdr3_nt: TGCAGTGCCCCACTAGCGGGGTTCGGTTACTTC; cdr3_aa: CSAPLAGFGYF
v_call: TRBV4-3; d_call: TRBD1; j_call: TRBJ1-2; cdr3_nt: TGCGCCAGCAGCCAAGATTTCAGGGACAGGGTCGGGTATGGCTACACCTTC; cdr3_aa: CASSQDFRDRVGYGYTF
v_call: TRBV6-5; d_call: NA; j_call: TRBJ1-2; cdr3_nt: TGTGCCAGCAGTCTACAGACGGGGTATGGCTACACCTTC; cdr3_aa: CASSLQTGYGYTF
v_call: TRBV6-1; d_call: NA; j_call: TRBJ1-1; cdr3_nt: TGTGCCAGCACCATAGACAGGTCTCTGAACACTGAAGCTTTCTTT; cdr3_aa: CASTIDRSLNTEAFF
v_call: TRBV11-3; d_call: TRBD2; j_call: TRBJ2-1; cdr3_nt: TGTGCCAGCAGCTTATACGGCGGGGGGGCCTACAATGAGCAGTTCTTC; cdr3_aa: CASSLYGGGAYNEQFF
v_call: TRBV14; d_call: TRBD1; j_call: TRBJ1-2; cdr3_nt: TGTGCCAGCAGCCATGGACAGGGCTATGGCTACACCTTC; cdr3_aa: CASSHGQGYGYTF
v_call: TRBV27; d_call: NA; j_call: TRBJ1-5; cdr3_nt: TGTGCCAGCAGTCCTACCGGACAAATAGGATTGAAGCAGCCCCAGCATTTT; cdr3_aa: CASSPTGQIGLKQPQHF
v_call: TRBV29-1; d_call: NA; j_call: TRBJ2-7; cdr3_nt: TGCAGCGCCCAGGGTATCCCCTCCTACGAGCAGTACTTC; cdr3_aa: CSAQGIPSYEQYF